This TCR beta chain was recovered during a study of somatic mutations in cytotoxic T cells in rheumatoid arthritis. For the study at large: No treatment had yet been given when patient blood (roughly 29 ml EDTA) was drawn, right after diagnosis. The authors flow-sorted some V beta antibody-stained T-cell populations at nearly 100% purity, including V beta1+ cells that they sequenced for TCRB. General study findings and limits: What antigens the expanded CD8+ clones targeted remained unknown.

The V gene's germline CDR1 is SGHVS and CDR2 FQNEAQ. After removal of 1 base from V and 2 bases from J, the junction contained 5 bases not matched to a gene. The CDR3 has 16 amino acids. Worth noting for this clone: The antigen is undetermined.

Only in-frame clones appear in the TCRdb table, and some are missing; sequencing was by immunoSEQ multiplex PCR. The sample has roughly 15,000 clones; just under 85% are singletons. The chain uses TRBV7-8 and TRBJ2-1; 7 nucleotides align to TRBD2. Sequencing was carried out using CD8+ T cells sorted from blood. The receptor comes from an adult with rheumatoid arthritis. The CDR3 is CASSLVERGAYNEQFF. CDR3 DNA: TGTGCCAGCAGCTTAGTGGAACGGGGGGCCTACAATGAGCAGTTCTTC.